The entry below gives a single T cell receptor (beta chain) sequence along with its context. Clones were sequenced by immunoSEQ multiplex PCR, and TCRdb holds only the in-frame ones, with some missing. The sample comprises tens of thousands of clones, approximately 90% of which are singletons, and about 0.45% rests with the top ten. This record comes from a study of T cell changes during pregnancy in multiple sclerosis. V was pared by 3 bases and J by 2 bases, with 7 bases between. CDR3 length equals 13 residues. Germline V gene sequence: CDR1 MNHEY, CDR2 SVGAGI. The material was CD4+ T cells from peripheral blood mononuclear cells, obtained before pregnancy. The receptor was derived from a female donor with multiple sclerosis, enrolled in a pregnancy study. This chain connects TRBV6-5 to TRBJ1-2; no definite D call. CDR3 nucleotide sequence: TGTGCCAGCAGTTATACAGCCAACTATGGCTACACCTTC. It specifies CASSYTANYGYTF.